What follows is one T cell receptor (beta chain) and its context. The data originate from a study of CD8 T cells in Susac syndrome. CD8+ and CD4+ T cells taken from blood had their TCR beta sequenced. TEMRA cells were FACS-enriched, while CD8+ and CD4+ T cells were negatively isolated. Reverse transcription of 0.5 to 1 ug RNA was carried out with random hexamers. Amplification of TCR beta CDR3 by immunoSEQ multiplex PCR spanned 54 Vbeta and 13 Jbeta. Via MiXCR, TCRdb re-called the immunoSEQ multiplex PCR reads, giving one row per CDR3 protein. Among more than 95,000 distinct CDR3 sequences listed, approximately 95% were seen once. This CDR3 contains 13 residues. V lost 4 bases, J lost 6 bases, and 5 bases stayed unmatched.

The chain recombines TRBV12-3 or TRBV12-4 with TRBJ2-7, with 8 bases matching TRBD1. Source material: CD8+ T cells from PBMCs. This clonotype was obtained from a human donor with multiple sclerosis. CDR3 protein: CASSSQGVGEQYF. CDR3 nucleotide sequence: TGTGCCAGCAGTTCACAGGGGGTGGGCGAGCAGTACTTC.